Described below is a single TCR beta chain sequence and its context. The antigen remains unidentified. In the PCR, 60 Vbeta and 13 Jbeta primers were used. Produced via immunoSEQ multiplex PCR; TCRdb's table is partial and in-frame only. Here the sample spans about 62,000 clones, around 87% being singletons. Germline values: CDR1 SGDLS, CDR2 YYNGEE. The CDR3 is 14 amino acids. The V segment lost 3 bases and the J segment 2 bases; nucleotides outside the gene matches: 2. This sample was taken from a study of cytomegalovirus exposure and HLA in healthy donors. Study-level findings and limits: Indistinguishable V segments such as TRBV6-2 and TRBV6-3 were excluded.

The sequence was collected from a man aged 18 to 30 in good health and CMV-seronegative. Input material: PBMCs. The rearrangement joins TRBV9 to TRBJ2-7, with 10 bases that match TRBD1. The CDR3 sequence: CASSATGGPYEQYF. The DNA of the CDR3 is TGTGCCAGCAGCGCGACAGGGGGCCCCTACGAGCAGTACTTC.